Following are 2 T cell receptor beta chains from one sample sequenced in a study of blood T cell repertoires in COVID-19 (dated by TCRdb to 2019 to 2021). Libraries came from the immunoSEQ multiplex PCR assay. Not all clones reach the TCRdb copy of this immuneACCESS table, which keeps in-frame sequences only. Checked studies attribute under half of the gap to unresolved V genes and leave the rest unexplained. In this sample the table shows some 300,000 clones, around nine tenths of which occur a single time. The ten largest clones add up to around 2% of the sample. The sequenced sample was PBMCs or T cells enriched from blood (not recorded which). These receptor sequences come from a woman aged 60-75 years in a cohort exposed to, infected with or recovered from COVID-19 (not recorded which).

This clone was counted a single time. This chain joins TRBV3-1 (or the pseudogene TRBV3-2) and TRBJ2-1; D not resolved. CDR3 length: 14 residues. In germline, CDR1 is LGHDT, CDR2 YNNKEL (reference sequence). Between the trimmed V and J ends, which lost 3 bases and 6 bases, there was a span of 12 bases. The CDR3 sequence is CASSQYLGPNEQFF. In nucleotides, the CDR3 is TGTGCCAGCAGCCAGTATCTAGGTCCCAATGAGCAGTTCTTC.

This clone has just one count. The chain couples TRBV3-1 (or the pseudogene TRBV3-2) to TRBJ1-5, with 8 nucleotides matching TRBD1. Looked up from germline, CDR1 is LGHDT and CDR2 is YNNKEL (reference sequence). The CDR3 covers 15 residues. The V segment lost 5 bases and the J segment 1 base; nucleotides outside the gene matches: 4. The CDR3 sequence: CASSDRGKSNQPQHF. In DNA form, the CDR3 reads TGTGCCAGCAGCGACAGGGGTAAAAGCAATCAGCCCCAGCATTTT.